This T cell receptor (beta chain) derives from a study of cytomegalovirus exposure and HLA in healthy donors. Vbeta (60) and Jbeta (13) primers were used in the PCR. Clones were read by immunoSEQ multiplex PCR, and TCRdb kept only the in-frame ones, dropping some. Found here are approximately 130,000 clones, 55% to 75% of them singletons; the top ten hold roughly 2.7%. This CDR3 spans 15 amino acids. V lost 1 base, J lost 4 bases, and 7 bases stayed unmatched. The germline CDR1 and CDR2 sequences are LGHNA and YSLEER. Study-level points and caveats: CMV antigen specificity of a few CMV-associated chains was confirmed in vitro. According to a later analysis, donors in an Asian-associated ancestry cluster reportedly had fewer N-insertions than the roughly 720-donor mean. Evidence from a later analysis indicated that most CMV-associated TCR beta chains looked HLA-restricted. The authors considered a cluster of highly shared sequence variants likely to be a sequencing artifact.

In regard to this clone: Its specificity is unknown.

The gene calls are TRBV4-3 and TRBJ2-7; the match to TRBD2 covers 7 bases. This TCR was sampled from a human donor in good health. The specimen sequenced was PBMCs. The CDR3 nucleotides are TGCGCCAGCAGCCAAGCCTGGGGGGGGGTTTACGAGCAGTACTTC. Amino acid sequence: CASSQAWGGVYEQYF.